The 22 T cell receptor beta chains below were found in one sample sequenced in a study of OX40 agonist ivuxolimab in advanced cancers. Profiled with immunoSEQ multiplex PCR; TCRdb holds only in-frame clones, not every one. The sample includes some 86,000 clones, 80% to 95% of them seen just once. Sequences were derived from CD4+ or CD8+ T cells sorted from blood, sampled in a trial of the OX40 agonist ivuxolimab. These receptors all come from an adult with an advanced solid tumor such as melanoma, head and neck, liver or kidney cancer.

This clone was detected only once. The genes are TRBV19 and TRBJ1-2; D gene ambiguous. The V end lost 3 bases, the J end lost 2 bases, and 16 bases lay between the germline ends. Germline V lookup: CDR1 LNHDA, CDR2 SQIVND (reference sequence). This CDR3 is built from 16 residues. Written as DNA, the CDR3 is TGTGCCAGTAGTATTGAGGCCAGCGGCACCAACTATGGCTACACCTTC. The encoded protein is CASSIEASGTNYGYTF.

The genes are TRBV9 and TRBJ1-1, with D hard to call. This CDR3 is 14 amino acids long. CDR1 is SGDLS and CDR2 is YYNGEE in the germline V gene. Trimming left V 0 bases short and J 1 base short, with 7 bases between. CDR3: CASSVGLGNTEAFF. Written as DNA, the CDR3 is TGTGCCAGCAGCGTAGGTCTGGGGAACACTGAAGCTTTCTTT.

V gene TRBV6-5 combines with J gene TRBJ1-2, with unresolved D. Germline V CDR1 and CDR2: MNHEY, SVGAGI. Trimming stripped 6 bases from V and 7 bases from J, with 9 bases between. CDR3 size: 11 residues. The CDR3 DNA reads as TGTGCCAGCAGAAGTTTAGCTGGCTACACCTTC. As protein: CASRSLAGYTF.

The chain uses TRBV5-1 and TRBJ2-1; maybe TRBD2 (5 bases). V dropped 6 bases and J dropped 4 bases, with 20 bases sitting between them. Per germline, CDR1 SGHRS and CDR2 YFSETQ. CDR3 length equals 16 residues. CDR3 in amino acids: CASTQNPDGGYNEQFF. The CDR3, as DNA: TGCGCCAGCACCCAAAACCCCGACGGAGGTTACAATGAGCAGTTCTTC.

The chain recombines TRBV5-1 with TRBJ2-7; the D is unclear. This CDR3 comprises 14 residues. CDR1 is SGHRS and CDR2 is YFSETQ in the germline V gene. The ends were cut back, 2 bases at V and 2 bases at J, with 11 bases in the middle. The CDR3 nucleotides read TGCGCCAGCAGCTTTTTGGACGAGACCTACGAGCAGTACTTC. This gives the protein CASSFLDETYEQYF.

The chain joins TRBV11-2 to TRBJ1-4; D gene uncertain. Germline CDR1 SGHAT, CDR2 FQNNGV. The ends were cut back, 2 bases at V and 0 bases at J, with 16 bases in the middle. CDR3 length equals 18 residues. The CDR3 nucleotides read TGTGCCAGCAGCTTAATCTCGACCACTATTGCAACTAATGAAAAACTGTTTTTT. It codes for CASSLISTTIATNEKLFF.

This clone was counted a few times. The CDR3 DNA sequence: TGTGCCAGCAGCTCCCGGGACAGGTTTTGCGAAAAACTGTTTTTT. The encoded protein is CASSSRDRFCEKLFF. The chain joins TRBV21-1 to TRBJ1-4; the DNA was not used to check the table's D call, TRBD1. TRBV21-1 is a pseudogene segment. The CDR3 runs 15 residues.

The chain couples TRBV12-5 to TRBJ2-7, with 8 bases that match TRBD1. V shed 6 bases and J 6 bases; nucleotides not matched to a gene: 7. CDR1 and CDR2 from the germline V gene are LGHNT and FRNRAP. The CDR3 consists of 13 residues. DNA for the CDR3: TGTGCTAGTGGCCTGGACAGGGTCGGCGAGCAGTACTTC. This codes for CASGLDRVGEQYF. The whole variable domain, filled in from reference TRBV12-5 and TRBJ2-7, reads DARVTQTPRHKVTEMGQEVTMRCQPILGHNTVFWYRQTMMQGLELLAYFRNRAPLDDSGMPKDRFSAEMPDATLATLKIQPSEPRDSAVYFCASGLDRVGEQYFGPGTRLTVT.

CDR3 sequence reads: CASSKRTLAKNIQYF. In nucleotides, the CDR3 is TGTGCCAGCAGTAAGAGAACTCTAGCCAAAAACATTCAGTACTTC. The rearrangement links TRBV5-8 to TRBJ2-4, with no clear D. V was pared by 5 bases and J by 0 bases, with 12 bases between. CDR1 is SGHTS, CDR2 YDEGEE, per germline. The CDR3 covers 15 residues. The full variable domain, in which reference TRBV5-8 and TRBJ2-4 provide the parts outside the CDR3, is EAGVTQSPTHLIKTRGQQATLRCSPISGHTSVYWYQQALGLGLQFLLWYDEGEERNRGNFPPRFSGRQFPNYSSELNVNALELEDSALYLCASSKRTLAKNIQYFGAGTRLSVL.

The chain has TRBV7-2 and TRBJ2-3; a possible D gene is TRBD1 (5 bases). The germline gives CDR1 SGHTA, CDR2 FQGNSA. V lost 5 bases to trimming and J lost 2 bases, with 8 bases between them. The CDR3 is 13 residues long. The CDR3 bases are TGTGCCAGCAGCCCAGGGTACACAGATACGCAGTATTTT. Amino acid sequence: CASSPGYTDTQYF.

This clone was counted once. The rearrangement uses TRBV4-2 and TRBJ1-3; D is uncertain. The CDR3 has 18 amino acids. The V end lost 0 bases, the J end lost 1 base, and 16 bases lay between the germline ends. Germline V gene lookup returns CDR1 LGHNA and CDR2 YNFKEQ. CDR3 sequence: CASSQELGSDGSGNTIYF. The CDR3 DNA is TGTGCCAGCAGCCAAGAATTGGGCTCGGATGGGTCTGGAAACACCATATATTTT.

The chain combines TRBV29-1 with TRBJ2-1; D gene unclear. Between the trimmed V and J ends, which lost 4 bases and 6 bases, there was a span of 10 bases. CDR3 length equals 12 residues. Per germline, CDR1 SQVTM and CDR2 ANQGSEA. The CDR3 is CSVVPQVNEQFF. Written as DNA, the CDR3 is TGCAGCGTTGTTCCTCAGGTCAATGAGCAGTTCTTC.

The chain uses TRBV6-1 and TRBJ1-2, with 7 bases lining up with TRBD1. This CDR3 region has 15 residues. From germline, CDR1 is MNHNS and CDR2 SASEGT. The J segment lost 4 bases and the V segment lost 5 bases, leaving 10 bases of the junction unmatched. CDR3 loop: CASSIIVGTAYGYTF. The CDR3, as DNA: TGTGCCAGCAGTATTATCGTCGGGACAGCCTATGGCTACACCTTC.

The chain links TRBV5-6 to TRBJ2-5; D is possibly TRBD2 (6 bases). This CDR3 spans 14 amino acids. Per the germline V gene, CDR1 is SGHDT and CDR2 is YYEEEE. V was trimmed by 3 bases and J by 1 base, leaving 10 bases between them. The CDR3 DNA follows: TGTGCCAGCAGCTGGGCGGGACTCCAAGAGACCCAGTACTTC. It encodes CASSWAGLQETQYF.

In DNA, the CDR3 is TGTGCCAGCAGCCCTAGACGCAACAATGAGCAGTTCTTC. The encoded protein is CASSPRRNNEQFF. The chain carries TRBV4-2 and TRBJ2-1; D remains unclear. With 4 bases removed from V and 5 bases from J, the gap between germline ends came to 9 bases. The CDR3 length is 13 residues. Germline loops: CDR1 LGHNA, CDR2 YNFKEQ.

The V call is TRBV28, the J call TRBJ2-7; perhaps D is TRBD1 or TRBD2 (5 bases each). Germline loops: CDR1 MDHEN, CDR2 SYDVKM. V lost 3 bases, J lost 10 bases, and 19 bases lay in between. This CDR3 contains 14 residues. The CDR3 loop reads CASSFRWVARGQYF. DNA for the CDR3: TGTGCCAGCAGTTTCCGGTGGGTAGCGAGGGGACAGTACTTC.

The CDR3 loop is CASSEVSGPRGTQYF. In DNA, the CDR3 is TGTGCCAGCAGTGAAGTAAGCGGACCTCGGGGGACCCAGTACTTC. J is TRBJ2-5 and V is TRBV6-1, with D possibly being TRBD2 (5 bases). The germline V gene encodes CDR1 MNHNS and CDR2 SASEGT. The CDR3 is made up of 15 amino acids. The V gene lost 1 base and the J gene lost 7 bases, with 16 bases spanning the gap.

The chain combines TRBV7-9 with TRBJ1-2, with 11 bases aligning to TRBD1. After removal of 5 bases from V and 8 bases from J, the junction contained 7 bases not matched to a gene. The germline V gene encodes CDR1 SEHNR and CDR2 FQNEAQ (reference sequence). This CDR3 region has 14 residues. As DNA, the CDR3 is TGTGCCAGCAGCGATGTGGACAGGGGGCAAGGCTACACCTTC. Translating gives CASSDVDRGQGYTF.

This clone was counted a few times. The chain employs TRBV19 and TRBJ1-5; weak D call: TRBD1 (6 bases). The germline V and J ends were trimmed by 5 bases and 11 bases, with 16 bases remaining between them. CDR1 LNHDA and CDR2 SQIVND come from the germline V gene (reference sequence). This CDR3 is built from 13 residues. CDR3 region: CASSERQGTSQHF. The CDR3 region has the DNA TGTGCCAGTAGTGAGCGCCAGGGGACCTCCCAGCATTTT.

The V gene is TRBV7-6, the J gene TRBJ1-4, with D perhaps TRBD1 (6 bases). CDR1 SGHVS and CDR2 FNYEAQ come from the germline V gene. V gave up 2 bases and J gave up 7 bases, with 17 bases separating them. This CDR3 is built from 16 residues. DNA for the CDR3: TGTGCCAGCAGCTTACTTGGCGGGGGCGCGGGTGAAAAACTGTTTTTT. Amino acid sequence: CASSLLGGGAGEKLFF.

This clone was seen more than once but under ten times. The chain carries TRBV30 and TRBJ1-1, with D perhaps TRBD1 (6 bases). The V end was cut by 4 bases, the J end by 3 bases, with 12 bases between. The CDR3 contains 13 residues. Germline CDR1 is GTSNPN and CDR2 is SVGIG (reference sequence). The CDR3 DNA reads as TGTGCCTGGAATCTGGACAGCTACACTGAAGCTTTCTTT. Its translation is CAWNLDSYTEAFF.

The V gene is TRBV6-5, the J gene TRBJ1-6, with 7 bases aligning to TRBD1. The V and J ends lost 7 bases and 4 bases, in that order; junction bases with no gene match: 7. The germline V gene encodes CDR1 MNHEY and CDR2 SVGAGI. CDR3 length: 15 residues. In nucleotides, the CDR3 is TGTGCCAGCAAAGACGGGACAGCTTATAATTCACCCCTCCACTTT. The encoded protein is CASKDGTAYNSPLHF.